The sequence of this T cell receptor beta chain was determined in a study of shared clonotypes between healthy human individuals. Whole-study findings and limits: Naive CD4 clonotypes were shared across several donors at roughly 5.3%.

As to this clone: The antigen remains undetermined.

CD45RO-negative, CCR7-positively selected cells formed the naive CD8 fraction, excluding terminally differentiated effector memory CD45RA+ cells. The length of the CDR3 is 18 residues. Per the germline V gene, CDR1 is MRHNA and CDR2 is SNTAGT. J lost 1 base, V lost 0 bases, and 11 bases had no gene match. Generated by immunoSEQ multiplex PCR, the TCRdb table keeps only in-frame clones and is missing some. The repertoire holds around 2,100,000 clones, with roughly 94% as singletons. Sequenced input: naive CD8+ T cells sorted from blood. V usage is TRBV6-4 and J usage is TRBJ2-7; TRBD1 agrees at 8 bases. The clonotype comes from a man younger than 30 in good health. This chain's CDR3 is CASSDSRARDRPSYEQYF. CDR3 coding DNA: TGTGCCAGCAGTGACTCAAGGGCTCGGGACAGGCCGTCCTACGAGCAGTACTTC.